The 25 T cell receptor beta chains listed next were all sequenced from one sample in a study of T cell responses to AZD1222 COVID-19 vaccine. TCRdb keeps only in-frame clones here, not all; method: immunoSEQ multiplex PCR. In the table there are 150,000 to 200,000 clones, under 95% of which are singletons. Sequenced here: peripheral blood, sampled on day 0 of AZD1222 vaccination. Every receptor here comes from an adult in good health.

As DNA, the CDR3 is TGCGCCAGCAGCCCCCCGGGCGGCAACACCGGGGAGCTGTTTTTT. Its protein product is CASSPPGGNTGELFF. This rearrangement joins TRBV5-1 to TRBJ2-2; D is uncertain. The germline V gene encodes CDR1 SGHRS and CDR2 YFSETQ. The V end lost 4 bases, the J end lost 2 bases, and 12 bases lay between the germline ends. The CDR3 loop spans 15 amino acids.

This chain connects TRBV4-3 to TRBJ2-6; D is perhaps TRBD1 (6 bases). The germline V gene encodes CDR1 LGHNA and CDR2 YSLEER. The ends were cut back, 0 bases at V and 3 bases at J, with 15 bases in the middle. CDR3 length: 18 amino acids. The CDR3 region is CASSQDWAGAGGANVLTF. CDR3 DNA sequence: TGCGCCAGCAGCCAAGATTGGGCAGGGGCAGGTGGGGCCAACGTCCTGACTTTC.

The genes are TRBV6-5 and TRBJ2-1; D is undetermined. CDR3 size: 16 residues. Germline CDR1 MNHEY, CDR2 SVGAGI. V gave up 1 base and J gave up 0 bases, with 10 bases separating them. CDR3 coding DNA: TGTGCCAGCAGTTACTTAGGACCTAGCTCCTACAATGAGCAGTTCTTC. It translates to CASSYLGPSSYNEQFF.

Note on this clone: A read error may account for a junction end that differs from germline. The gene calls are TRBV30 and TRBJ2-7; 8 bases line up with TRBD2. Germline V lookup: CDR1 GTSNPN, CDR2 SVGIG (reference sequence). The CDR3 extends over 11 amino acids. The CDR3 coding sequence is TGTGCCTGGAGTGATAGCGGGATTGGGGGCTTC. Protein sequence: CAWSDSGIGGF.

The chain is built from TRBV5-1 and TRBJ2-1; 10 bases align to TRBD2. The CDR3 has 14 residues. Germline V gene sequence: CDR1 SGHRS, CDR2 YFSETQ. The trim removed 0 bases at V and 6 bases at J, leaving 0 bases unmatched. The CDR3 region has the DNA TGCGCCAGCAGCTTGGGGACTAGCGGCAATGAGCAGTTCTTC. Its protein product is CASSLGTSGNEQFF.

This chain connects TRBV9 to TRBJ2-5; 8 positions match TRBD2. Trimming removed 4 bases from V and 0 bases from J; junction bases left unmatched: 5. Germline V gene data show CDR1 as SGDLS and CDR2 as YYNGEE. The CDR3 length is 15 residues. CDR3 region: CASSLAGRDQETQYF. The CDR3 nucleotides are TGTGCCAGCAGCTTAGCGGGAAGGGACCAAGAGACCCAGTACTTC.

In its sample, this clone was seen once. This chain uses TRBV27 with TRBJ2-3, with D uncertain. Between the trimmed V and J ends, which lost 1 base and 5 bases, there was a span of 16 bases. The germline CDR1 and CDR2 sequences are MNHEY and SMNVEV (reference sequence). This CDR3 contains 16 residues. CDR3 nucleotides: TGTGCCAGCAGTTTATTACGGATTGGGTCACTAGATACGCAGTATTTT. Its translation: CASSLLRIGSLDTQYF.

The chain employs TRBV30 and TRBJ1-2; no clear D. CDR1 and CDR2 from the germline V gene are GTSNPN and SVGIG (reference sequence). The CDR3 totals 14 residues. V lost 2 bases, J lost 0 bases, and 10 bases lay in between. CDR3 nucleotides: TGTGCCTGGAGTCCCCGGATAGCTAACTATGGCTACACCTTC. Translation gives CAWSPRIANYGYTF.

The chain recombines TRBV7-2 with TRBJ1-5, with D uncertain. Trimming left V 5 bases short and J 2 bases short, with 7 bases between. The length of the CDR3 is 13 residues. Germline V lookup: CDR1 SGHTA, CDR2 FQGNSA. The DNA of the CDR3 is TGTGCCAGCAGCCCGGACGGCAATCAGCCCCAGCATTTT. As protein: CASSPDGNQPQHF. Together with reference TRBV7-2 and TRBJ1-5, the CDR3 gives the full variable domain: GAGVSQSPSNKVTEKGKDVELRCDPISGHTALYWYRQSLGQGLEFLIYFQGNSAPDKSGLPSDRFSAERTGGSVSTLTIQRTQQEDSAVYLCASSPDGNQPQHFGDGTRLSIL.

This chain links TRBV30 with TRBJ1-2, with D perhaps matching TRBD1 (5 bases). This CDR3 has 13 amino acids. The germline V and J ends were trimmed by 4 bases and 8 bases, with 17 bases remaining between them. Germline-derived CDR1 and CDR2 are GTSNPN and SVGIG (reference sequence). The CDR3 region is CAWIGGVSRGYTF. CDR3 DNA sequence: TGTGCCTGGATCGGGGGGGTGTCGCGAGGCTACACCTTC.

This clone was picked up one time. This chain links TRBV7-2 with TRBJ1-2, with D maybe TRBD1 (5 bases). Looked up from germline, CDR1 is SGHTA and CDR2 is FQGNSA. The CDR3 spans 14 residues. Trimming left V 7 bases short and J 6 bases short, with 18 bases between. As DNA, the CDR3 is TGTGCCAGCAAGCTTAATATGGGGGGTCATGGCTACACCTTC. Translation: CASKLNMGGHGYTF.

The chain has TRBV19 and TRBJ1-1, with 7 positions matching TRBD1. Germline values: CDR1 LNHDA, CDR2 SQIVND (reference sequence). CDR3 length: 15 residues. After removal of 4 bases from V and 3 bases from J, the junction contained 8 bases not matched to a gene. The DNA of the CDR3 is TGTGCCAGTAGTACTTACCGACAGGGAGACACTGAAGCTTTCTTT. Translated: CASSTYRQGDTEAFF. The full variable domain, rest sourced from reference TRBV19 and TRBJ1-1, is DGGITQSPKYLFRKEGQNVTLSCEQNLNHDAMYWYRQDPGQGLRLIYYSQIVNDFQKGDIAEGYSVSREKKESFPLTVTSAQKNPTAFYLCASSTYRQGDTEAFFGQGTRLTVV.

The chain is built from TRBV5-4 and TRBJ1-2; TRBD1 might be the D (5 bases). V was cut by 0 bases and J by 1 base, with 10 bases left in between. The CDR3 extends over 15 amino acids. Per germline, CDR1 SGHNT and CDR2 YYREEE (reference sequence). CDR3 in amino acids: CASSLADRVNYGYTF. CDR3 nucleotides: TGTGCCAGCAGCTTGGCTGACAGAGTTAACTATGGCTACACCTTC. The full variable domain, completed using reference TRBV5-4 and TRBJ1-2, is ETGVTQSPTHLIKTRGQQVTLRCSSQSGHNTVSWYQQALGQGPQFIFQYYREEENGRGNFPPRFSGLQFPNYSSELNVNALELDDSALYLCASSLADRVNYGYTFGSGTRLTVV.

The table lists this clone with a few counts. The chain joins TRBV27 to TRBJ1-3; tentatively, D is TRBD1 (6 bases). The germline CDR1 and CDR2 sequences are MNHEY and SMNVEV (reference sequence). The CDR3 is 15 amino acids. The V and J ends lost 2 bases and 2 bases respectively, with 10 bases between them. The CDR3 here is CASSLRGSPGNTIYF. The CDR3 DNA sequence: TGTGCCAGCAGTTTAAGGGGGTCCCCTGGAAACACCATATATTTT.

In DNA, the CDR3 is TGTGCCAGCAGTTTAAAAGACAGGAGCTCCTATAATTCACCCCTCCACTTT. This gives the protein CASSLKDRSSYNSPLHF. This rearrangement joins TRBV27 to TRBJ1-6; possibly TRBD1 for D (6 bases). The CDR3 totals 17 residues. Trimming removed 2 bases from V and 0 bases from J, with 11 bases in between. Germline V lookup: CDR1 MNHEY, CDR2 SMNVEV (reference sequence).

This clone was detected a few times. CDR3 sequence reads: CASSFYGTGEVVGTGELFF. In DNA form, the CDR3 reads TGTGCCAGCAGCTTTTACGGGACAGGGGAAGTAGTTGGCACCGGGGAGCTGTTTTTT. The rearrangement links TRBV7-9 to TRBJ2-2; 10 bases agree with TRBD1. The germline gives CDR1 SEHNR, CDR2 FQNEAQ (reference sequence). The J segment lost 4 bases and the V segment lost 3 bases, leaving 14 bases of the junction unmatched. There are 19 residues in the CDR3.

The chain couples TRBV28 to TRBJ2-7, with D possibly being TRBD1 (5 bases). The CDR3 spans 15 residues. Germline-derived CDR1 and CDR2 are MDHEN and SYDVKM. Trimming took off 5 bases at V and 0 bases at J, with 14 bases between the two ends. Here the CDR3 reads CASSLGAVSSYEQYF. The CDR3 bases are TGTGCCAGCAGTCTAGGGGCGGTAAGCTCCTACGAGCAGTACTTC.

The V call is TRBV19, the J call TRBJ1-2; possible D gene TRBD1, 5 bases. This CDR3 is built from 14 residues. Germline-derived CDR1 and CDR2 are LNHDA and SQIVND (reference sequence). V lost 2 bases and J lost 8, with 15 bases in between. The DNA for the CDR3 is TGTGCCAGTAGTATATCGGGGGGGAGAAGCGGCTACACCTTC. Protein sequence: CASSISGGRSGYTF.

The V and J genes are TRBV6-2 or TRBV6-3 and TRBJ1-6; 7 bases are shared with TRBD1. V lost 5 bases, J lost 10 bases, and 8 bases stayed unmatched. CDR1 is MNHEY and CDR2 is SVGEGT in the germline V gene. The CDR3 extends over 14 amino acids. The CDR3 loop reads CASSNRGSGSPLHF. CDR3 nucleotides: TGTGCCAGCAGTAACAGGGGATCAGGGTCACCCCTCCACTTT.

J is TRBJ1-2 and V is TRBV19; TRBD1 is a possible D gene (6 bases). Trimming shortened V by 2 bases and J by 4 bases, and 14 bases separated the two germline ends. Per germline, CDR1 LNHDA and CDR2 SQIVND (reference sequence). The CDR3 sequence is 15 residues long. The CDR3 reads CASSILGGVSYGYTF. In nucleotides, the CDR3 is TGTGCCAGTAGTATACTGGGGGGCGTGAGCTATGGCTACACCTTC.

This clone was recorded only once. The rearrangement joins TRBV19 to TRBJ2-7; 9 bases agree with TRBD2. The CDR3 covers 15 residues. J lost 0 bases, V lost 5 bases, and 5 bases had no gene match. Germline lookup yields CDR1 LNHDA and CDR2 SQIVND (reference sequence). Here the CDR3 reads CASSFKAGGSYEQYF. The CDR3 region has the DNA TGTGCCAGTAGTTTCAAAGCGGGGGGCTCCTACGAGCAGTACTTC.

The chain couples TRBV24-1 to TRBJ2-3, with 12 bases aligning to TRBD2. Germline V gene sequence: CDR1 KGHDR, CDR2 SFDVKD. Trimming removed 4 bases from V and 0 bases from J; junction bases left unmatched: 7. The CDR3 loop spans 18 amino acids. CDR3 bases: TGTGCCACCAGTGAAACTAGCGGGGGGCCCCTTAGCACAGATACGCAGTATTTT. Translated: CATSETSGGPLSTDTQYF.

The CDR3 sequence is CASSAGTRNTGELFF. The CDR3 coding sequence is TGTGCCAGCAGTGCCGGGACACGTAACACCGGGGAGCTGTTTTTT. The chain employs TRBV11-3 and TRBJ2-2; a weak D match, TRBD1 (6 bases). The CDR3 is 15 residues long. The germline V and J ends were trimmed by 6 bases and 2 bases, with 13 bases remaining between them. Per germline, CDR1 SGHNT and CDR2 YENEEA.

The CDR3 region has the DNA TGTGCCAGCTCTACCGGGACAGGGGGCAGAACTGAAGCTTTCTTT. Translated: CASSTGTGGRTEAFF. The chain combines TRBV18 with TRBJ1-1; 12 bases line up with TRBD1. J lost 5 bases, V lost 6 bases, and 7 bases had no gene match. CDR3 length equals 15 residues. The germline V gene has CDR1 KGHSH and CDR2 LQKENI.

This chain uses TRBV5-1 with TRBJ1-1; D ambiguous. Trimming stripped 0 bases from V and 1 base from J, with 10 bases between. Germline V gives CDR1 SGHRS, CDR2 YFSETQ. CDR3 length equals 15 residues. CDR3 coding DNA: TGCGCCAGCAGCTTGGTTGCGGGGAGGAACACTGAAGCTTTCTTT. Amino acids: CASSLVAGRNTEAFF.